Sequencing of this T cell receptor beta chain was carried out in a study of cytotoxic CD8 clonotypes in ibrutinib-treated CLL. Study context: Samples showed on average around 250,000 productive templates and about 94,000 productive rearrangements.

Looked up from germline, CDR1 is SGHTA and CDR2 is FQGTGA. V shed 5 bases and J shed 3 bases, with 13 bases lying between them. CDR3 size: 14 residues. The intended depth for sequencing was 1 in 200,000 to 1 in 1 million T cells. The table came from immunoSEQ multiplex PCR; TCRdb's copy has only in-frame clones and leaves some out. Here the sample spans approximately 140,000 clones, 70% to 85% being singletons. J is TRBJ2-5 and V is TRBV7-3; maybe TRBD2 (5 bases). This receptor was taken from a human donor with chronic lymphocytic leukemia. The material was PBMCs, obtained after 12 months of ibrutinib treatment. Here the CDR3 reads CASSAPGREETQYF. The CDR3 nucleotides are TGTGCCAGCAGCGCCCCGGGGAGAGAAGAGACCCAGTACTTC.